This TCR beta chain was recovered during a study of blood T cell repertoires in COVID-19. Whole-study context: Specimens from acute and convalescent COVID-19 originated in the United States, Italy and Spain. The cDNA or gDNA used as material had been derived from T cells, B-cell-depleted T cells, or PBMCs.

Per germline, CDR1 SGHAT and CDR2 FQNNGV. The CDR3 covers 13 residues. Remarks on this clone: The junction does not match germline at one end; this may be a read error.

In the original workflow: Counts of nucleated cells, estimated from reference gene primer amplification, were obtained. Sequencing used immunoSEQ multiplex PCR; TCRdb keeps in-frame clones, though not all of them. V and J calls and clone size come straight from that table; D and trimming were deduced from the DNA. The sample shows about 190,000 clones, around 84% of them seen only once. The rearrangement uses TRBV11-2 and TRBJ1-6; 7 bases are shared with TRBD1. The origin of this receptor is a man younger than 45 with active or convalescent COVID-19. The sequenced sample was peripheral blood. This CDR3 reads CASSFSPPDRPLF. The CDR3 DNA sequence: TGTGCCAGCAGCTTTAGCCCCCCGGACAGGCCTCTCTTT.